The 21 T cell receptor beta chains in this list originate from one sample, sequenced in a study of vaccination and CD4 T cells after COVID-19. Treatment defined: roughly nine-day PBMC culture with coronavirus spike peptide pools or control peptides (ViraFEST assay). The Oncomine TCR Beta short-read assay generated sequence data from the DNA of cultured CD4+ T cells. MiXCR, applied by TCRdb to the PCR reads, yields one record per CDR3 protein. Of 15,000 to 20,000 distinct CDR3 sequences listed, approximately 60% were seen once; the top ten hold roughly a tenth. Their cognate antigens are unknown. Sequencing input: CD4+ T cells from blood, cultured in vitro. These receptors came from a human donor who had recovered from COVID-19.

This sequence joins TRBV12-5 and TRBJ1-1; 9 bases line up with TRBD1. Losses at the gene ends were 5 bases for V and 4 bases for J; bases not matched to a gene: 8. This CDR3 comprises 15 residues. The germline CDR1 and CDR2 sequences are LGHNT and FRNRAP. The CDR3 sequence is CASGPGDREATEAFF. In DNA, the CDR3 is TGTGCTAGTGGTCCGGGGGACAGGGAGGCCACTGAAGCTTTCTTT.

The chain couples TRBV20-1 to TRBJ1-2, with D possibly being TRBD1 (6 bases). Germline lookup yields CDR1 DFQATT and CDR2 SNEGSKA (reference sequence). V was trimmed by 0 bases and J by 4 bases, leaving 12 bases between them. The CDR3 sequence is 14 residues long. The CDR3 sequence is CSAREARGAYGYTF. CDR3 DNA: TGCAGTGCTAGAGAGGCGCGGGGGGCCTATGGCTACACCTTC.

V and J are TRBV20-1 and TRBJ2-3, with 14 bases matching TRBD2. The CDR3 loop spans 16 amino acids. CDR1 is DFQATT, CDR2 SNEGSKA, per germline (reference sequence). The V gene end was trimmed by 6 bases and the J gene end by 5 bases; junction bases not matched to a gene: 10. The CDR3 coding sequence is TGCAGTGCCCCCGGACTAGCGGGGGGAGGGATAGATACGCAGTATTTT. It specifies CSAPGLAGGGIDTQYF.

The CDR3 sequence: CSVAGVLYEQYF. The CDR3 region has the DNA TGCAGCGTTGCAGGCGTGCTCTACGAGCAGTACTTC. This chain uses TRBV29-1 with TRBJ2-7, with unresolved D. V lost 4 bases and J lost 3, with 10 bases in between. Germline CDR1 and CDR2: SQVTM and ANQGSEA. The CDR3 is 12 residues long.

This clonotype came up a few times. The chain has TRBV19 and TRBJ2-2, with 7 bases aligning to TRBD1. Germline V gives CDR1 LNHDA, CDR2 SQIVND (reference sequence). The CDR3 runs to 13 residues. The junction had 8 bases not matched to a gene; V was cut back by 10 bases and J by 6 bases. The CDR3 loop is CATRDSGAGELFF. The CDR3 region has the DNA TGTGCCACCAGGGACAGTGGGGCCGGGGAGCTGTTTTTT.

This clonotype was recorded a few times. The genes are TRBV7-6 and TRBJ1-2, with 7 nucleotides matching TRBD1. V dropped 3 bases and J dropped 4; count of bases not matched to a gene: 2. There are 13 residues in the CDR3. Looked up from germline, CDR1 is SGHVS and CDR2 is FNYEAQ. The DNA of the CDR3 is TGTGCCAGCAGCTTGGGGGACAGCTATGGCTACACCTTC. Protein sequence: CASSLGDSYGYTF. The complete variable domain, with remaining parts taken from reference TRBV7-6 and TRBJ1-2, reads GAGVSQSPRYKVTKRGQDVALRCDPISGHVSLYWYRQALGQGPEFLTYFNYEAQQDKSGLPNDRFSAERPEGSISTLTIQRTEQRDSAMYRCASSLGDSYGYTFGSGTRLTVV.

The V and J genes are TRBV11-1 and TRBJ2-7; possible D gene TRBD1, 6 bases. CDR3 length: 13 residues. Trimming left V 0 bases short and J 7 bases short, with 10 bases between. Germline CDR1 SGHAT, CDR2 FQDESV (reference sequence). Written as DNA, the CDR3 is TGTGCCAGCAGCTTAGCGGGGGCGCGGGAGCAGTACTTC. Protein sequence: CASSLAGAREQYF.

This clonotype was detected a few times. Here the CDR3 DNA reads TGTGCCAGCATGACGGGGACAGCTAATCAGCCCCAGCATTTT. It specifies CASMTGTANQPQHF. The chain employs TRBV12-3 or TRBV12-4 and TRBJ1-5; TRBD1 matches 7 bases. The CDR3 runs to 14 residues. J was trimmed by 4 bases and V by 7 bases; bases with no gene match: 7.

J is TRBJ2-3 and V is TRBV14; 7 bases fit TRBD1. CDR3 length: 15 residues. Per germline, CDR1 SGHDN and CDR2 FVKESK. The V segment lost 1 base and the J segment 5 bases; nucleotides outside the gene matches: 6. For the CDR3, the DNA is TGTGCCAGCAGCCAAGGTGTCAGGGGGATAGATACGCAGTATTTT. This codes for CASSQGVRGIDTQYF.

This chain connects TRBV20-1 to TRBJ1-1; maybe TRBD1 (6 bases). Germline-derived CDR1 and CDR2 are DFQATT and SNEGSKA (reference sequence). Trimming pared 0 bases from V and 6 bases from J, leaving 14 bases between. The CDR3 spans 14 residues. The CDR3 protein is CSARDSGARAEAFF. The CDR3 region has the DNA TGCAGTGCTAGAGATTCAGGGGCTAGGGCTGAAGCTTTCTTT.

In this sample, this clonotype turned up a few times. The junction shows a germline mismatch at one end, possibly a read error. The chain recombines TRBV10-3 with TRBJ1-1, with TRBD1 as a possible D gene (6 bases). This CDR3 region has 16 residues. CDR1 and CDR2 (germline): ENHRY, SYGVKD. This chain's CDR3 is CAISPRGGRLDTESFF. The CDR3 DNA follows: TGTGCCATCAGTCCACGTGGGGGCAGGCTTGACACTGAATCTTTCTTT.

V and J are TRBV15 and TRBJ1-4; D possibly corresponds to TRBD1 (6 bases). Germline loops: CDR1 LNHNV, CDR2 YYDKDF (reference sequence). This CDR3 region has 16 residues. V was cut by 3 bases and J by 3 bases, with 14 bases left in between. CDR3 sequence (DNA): TGTGCCACCAGCAGGACAGGTGCATTTCCTAATGAAAAACTGTTTTTT. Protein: CATSRTGAFPNEKLFF.

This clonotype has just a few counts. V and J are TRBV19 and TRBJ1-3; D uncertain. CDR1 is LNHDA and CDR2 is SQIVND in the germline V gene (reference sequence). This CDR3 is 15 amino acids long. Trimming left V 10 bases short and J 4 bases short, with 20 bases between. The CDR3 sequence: CATIRAPGSGNTIYF. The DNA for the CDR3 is TGTGCCACCATCCGGGCCCCAGGCTCGGGAAACACCATATATTTT.

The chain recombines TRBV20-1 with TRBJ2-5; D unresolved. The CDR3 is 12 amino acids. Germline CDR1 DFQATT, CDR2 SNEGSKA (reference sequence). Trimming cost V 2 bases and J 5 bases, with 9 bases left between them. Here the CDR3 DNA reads TGCAGTGCTAGAACAGTTCGGGAGACCCAGTACTTC. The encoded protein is CSARTVRETQYF.

CDR3 sequence: CASSQSRGTGELFF. The CDR3 DNA sequence: TGTGCCAGCAGCCAGTCCAGGGGCACCGGGGAGCTGTTTTTT. The chain joins TRBV7-9 to TRBJ2-2; D perhaps matches TRBD1 (6 bases). V gave up 5 bases and J gave up 4 bases, with 11 bases separating them. Germline loops: CDR1 SEHNR, CDR2 FQNEAQ (reference sequence). The CDR3 loop spans 14 amino acids.

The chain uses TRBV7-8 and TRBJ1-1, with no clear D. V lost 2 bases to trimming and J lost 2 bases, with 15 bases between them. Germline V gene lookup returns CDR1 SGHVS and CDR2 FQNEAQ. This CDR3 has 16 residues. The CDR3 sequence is CASSLRAGSTNTEAFF. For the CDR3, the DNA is TGTGCCAGCAGCTTAAGGGCCGGGTCGACCAACACTGAAGCTTTCTTT.

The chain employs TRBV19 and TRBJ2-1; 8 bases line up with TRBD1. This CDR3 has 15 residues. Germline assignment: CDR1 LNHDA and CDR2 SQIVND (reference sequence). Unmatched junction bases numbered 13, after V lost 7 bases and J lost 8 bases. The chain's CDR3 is CASIGFGQGSDEQFF. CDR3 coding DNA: TGTGCCAGTATCGGGTTCGGACAGGGTAGCGATGAGCAGTTCTTC.

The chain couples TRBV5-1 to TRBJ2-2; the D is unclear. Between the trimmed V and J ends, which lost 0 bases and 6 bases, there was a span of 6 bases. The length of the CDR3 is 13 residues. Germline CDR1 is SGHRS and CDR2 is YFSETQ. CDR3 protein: CASSLDQSGELFF. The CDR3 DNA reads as TGCGCCAGCAGCTTGGATCAGTCCGGGGAGCTGTTTTTT.

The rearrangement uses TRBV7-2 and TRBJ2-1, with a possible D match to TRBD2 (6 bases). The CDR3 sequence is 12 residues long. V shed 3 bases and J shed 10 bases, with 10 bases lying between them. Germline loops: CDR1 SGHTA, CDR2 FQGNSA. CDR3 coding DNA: TGTGCCAGCAGCTTTATTAGCGGCGAGCAGTTCTTC. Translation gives CASSFISGEQFF.

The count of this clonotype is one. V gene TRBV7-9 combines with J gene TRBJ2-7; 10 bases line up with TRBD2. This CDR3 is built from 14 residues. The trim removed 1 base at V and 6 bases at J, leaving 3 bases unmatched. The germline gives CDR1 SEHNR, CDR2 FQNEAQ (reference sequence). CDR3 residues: CASSLEREGVEQYF. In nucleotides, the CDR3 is TGTGCCAGCAGCTTAGAGCGGGAGGGGGTCGAGCAGTACTTC.

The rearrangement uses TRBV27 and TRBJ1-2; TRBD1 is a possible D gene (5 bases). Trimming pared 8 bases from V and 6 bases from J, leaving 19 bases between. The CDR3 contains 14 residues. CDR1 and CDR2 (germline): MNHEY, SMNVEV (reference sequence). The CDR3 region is CASGPLGGWDGYTF. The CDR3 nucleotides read TGTGCCAGCGGTCCGCTGGGGGGGTGGGATGGCTACACCTTC.